Listed below are T cell receptor beta chains from one sample, sequenced in a study of cytomegalovirus exposure and HLA in healthy donors. The protocol was immunoSEQ multiplex PCR, while the TCRdb copy is restricted to in-frame clones and leaves out a portion. Its clone listing holds roughly 220,000 clones. The sample comprised PBMCs. The source of these receptors is a girl aged 2 to 9 in good health and CMV-seropositive. Each CDR3 is given with its conserved first and last residue. A D gene is named only where the DNA matches it firmly.

DNA,CDR3,D,J,V
TGTGCCAGCAGCTTAGGGCAGCGAACCGATGGGGAGCAGTACTTC,CASSLGQRTDGEQYF,-,TRBJ2-7,TRBV13
TGTGCCAGCGGACTACCCGGGGTGAGGGACACTGAAGCTTTCTTT,CASGLPGVRDTEAFF,-,TRBJ1-1,TRBV28
TGTGCCAGCGAGGGGAGGAGGGACACTGAAGCTTTCTTT,CASEGRRDTEAFF,-,TRBJ1-1,TRBV19
TGTGCCAGCAGTTCCACCGGGACTAGCGGGATTTCTGGGACAGATACGCAGTATTTT,CASSSTGTSGISGTDTQYF,TRBD2,TRBJ2-3,TRBV5-5
TGTGCCAGCAGCGTCGGGACTAGCGGTGATGAGCAGTACTTC,CASSVGTSGDEQYF,TRBD2,TRBJ2-7,TRBV9
TGTGCCAGCGAGCTAGCGGGGACCTACGAGCAGTACTTC,CASELAGTYEQYF,TRBD2,TRBJ2-7,TRBV2
TGTGCCAGCAGTCCTCTCGCCAGGTACCAAGAGACCCAGTACTTC,CASSPLARYQETQYF,-,TRBJ2-5,TRBV27
TGTGCCAGCAGTTATACCGGGACTGAAGCTTTCTTT,CASSYTGTEAFF,-,TRBJ1-1,TRBV6-5
TGTGCCAGCAGTTCCGGACAGGGGGATGGCTACACCTTC,CASSSGQGDGYTF,TRBD1,TRBJ1-2,TRBV6-5
TGCGCCAGCAGTTCGAATTATCCGGGACAGGAGGACGAAAAACTGTTTTTT,CASSSNYPGQEDEKLFF,TRBD1,TRBJ1-4,TRBV10-2
TGTGCCAGCAGCCCAGAACCAACGAACACCGGGGAGCTGTTTTTT,CASSPEPTNTGELFF,-,TRBJ2-2,TRBV13
TGTGCCAGCAGCTTGAGTAGCGGGAGGATCGGGGAGCTGTTTTTT,CASSLSSGRIGELFF,TRBD2,TRBJ2-2,TRBV5-4
TGTGCCAGCAGGGCGACAGGCAGCTCTGGAAACACCATATATTTT,CASRATGSSGNTIYF,-,TRBJ1-3,TRBV6-5
TGTGCCAGTAGTATAACAGGCTCTGGGGCCAACGTCCTGACTTTC,CASSITGSGANVLTF,-,TRBJ2-6,TRBV19
TGTGCCAGCAGCTTAGTAGTGGGCCCGACAGGGCACGAGCAGTACTTC,CASSLVVGPTGHEQYF,TRBD1,TRBJ2-7,TRBV7-9
TGTGCCAGTGGGAAATACAGGGACCACGAGCAGTACTTC,CASGKYRDHEQYF,-,TRBJ2-7,TRBV19
TGTGCCAGCAGTTTCAGCTCCTACAATGAGCAGTTCTTC,CASSFSSYNEQFF,-,TRBJ2-1,TRBV27
TGCGCCAGCAGCCAAGTGTCCTCGCCAATTCTAAACACTGAAGCTTTCTTT,CASSQVSSPILNTEAFF,-,TRBJ1-1,TRBV4-1
TGTGCCAGCAGTTTAGGAGGGTTGGGCACTGAAGCTTTCTTT,CASSLGGLGTEAFF,-,TRBJ1-1,TRBV28
TGTGCCAGCAGATTTGAGGGAAGTGGAAGCTATGGCTACACCTTC,CASRFEGSGSYGYTF,-,TRBJ1-2,TRBV25-1
TGTGCCAGCAGCGAACAGGGGTGGCAAGAGACCCAGTACTTC,CASSEQGWQETQYF,TRBD1,TRBJ2-5,TRBV7-2
TGTGCCAGTAGTATCGACTCTAGCGGGTCCTACAATGAGCAGTTCTTC,CASSIDSSGSYNEQFF,TRBD2,TRBJ2-1,TRBV19
TGTGCCAGCAGCTTGGTCGAGGGAGGGCCAACCGGGGAGCTGTTTTTT,CASSLVEGGPTGELFF,TRBD2,TRBJ2-2,TRBV5-4
TGTGCCAGCAGCCCCCAAGGACTAGCGGGAGATCGGATTAATTACAATGAGCAGTTCTTC,CASSPQGLAGDRINYNEQFF,-,TRBJ2-1,TRBV21-1
TGCAGCGTTGACAGTCTCCCGTACAATGAGCAGTTCTTC,CSVDSLPYNEQFF,-,TRBJ2-1,TRBV29-1
TGTGCCAGCTTCGGGAACACCGGGGAGCTGTTTTTT,CASFGNTGELFF,-,TRBJ2-2,TRBV28